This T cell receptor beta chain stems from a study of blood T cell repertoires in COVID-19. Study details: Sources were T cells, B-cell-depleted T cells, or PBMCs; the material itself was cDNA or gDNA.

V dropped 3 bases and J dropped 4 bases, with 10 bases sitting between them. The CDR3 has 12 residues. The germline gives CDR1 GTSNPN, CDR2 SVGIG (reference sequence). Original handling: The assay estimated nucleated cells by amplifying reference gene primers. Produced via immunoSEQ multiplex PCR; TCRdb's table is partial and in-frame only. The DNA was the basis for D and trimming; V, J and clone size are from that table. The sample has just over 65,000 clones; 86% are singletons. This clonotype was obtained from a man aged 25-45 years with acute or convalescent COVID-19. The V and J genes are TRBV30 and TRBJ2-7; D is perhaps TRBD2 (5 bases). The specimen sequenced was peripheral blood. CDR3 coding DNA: TGTGCCTGGAGCCGAAGCGGTTACGAGCAGTACTTC. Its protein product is CAWSRSGYEQYF. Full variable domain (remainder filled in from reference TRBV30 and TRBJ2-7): SQTIHQWPATLVQPVGSPLSLECTVEGTSNPNLYWYRQAAGRGLQLLFYSVGIGQISSEVPQNLSASRPQDRQFILSSKKLLLSDSGFYLCAWSRSGYEQYFGPGTRLTVT.